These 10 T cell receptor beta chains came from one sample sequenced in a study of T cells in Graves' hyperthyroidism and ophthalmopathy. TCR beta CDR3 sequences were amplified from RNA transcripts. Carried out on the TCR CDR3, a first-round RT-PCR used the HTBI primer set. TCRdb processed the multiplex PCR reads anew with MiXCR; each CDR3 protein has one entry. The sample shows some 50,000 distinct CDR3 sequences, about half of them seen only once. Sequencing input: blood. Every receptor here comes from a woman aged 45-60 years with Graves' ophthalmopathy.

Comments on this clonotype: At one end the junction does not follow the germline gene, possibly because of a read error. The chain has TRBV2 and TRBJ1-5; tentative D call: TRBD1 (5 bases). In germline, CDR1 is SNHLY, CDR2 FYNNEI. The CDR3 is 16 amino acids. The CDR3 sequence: CASSEIGGGYNEPQHF. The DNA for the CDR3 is TGTGCCAGCAGTGAGATTGGCGGGGGTTACAATGAGCCCCAGCATTTT.

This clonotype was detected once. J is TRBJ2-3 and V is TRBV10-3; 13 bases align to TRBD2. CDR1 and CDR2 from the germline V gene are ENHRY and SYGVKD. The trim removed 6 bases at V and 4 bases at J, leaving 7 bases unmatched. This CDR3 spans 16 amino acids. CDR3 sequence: CAISPGTSGDSDTQYF. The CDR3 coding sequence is TGTGCCATCAGCCCCGGGACTAGCGGGGACTCAGATACGCAGTATTTT.

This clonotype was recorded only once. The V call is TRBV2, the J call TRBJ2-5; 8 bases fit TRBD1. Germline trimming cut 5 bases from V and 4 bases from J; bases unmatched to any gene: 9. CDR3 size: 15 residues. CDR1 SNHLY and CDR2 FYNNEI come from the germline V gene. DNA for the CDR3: TGTGCCAGCAGTCGCAGGGGGCGGGTAGGAGAGACCCAGTACTTC. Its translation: CASSRRGRVGETQYF. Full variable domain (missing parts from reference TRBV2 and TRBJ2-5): EPEVTQTPSHQVTQMGQEVILRCVPISNHLYFYWYRQILGQKVEFLVSFYNNEISEKSEIFDDQFSVERPDGSNFTLKIRSTKLEDSAMYFCASSRRGRVGETQYFGPGTRLLVL.

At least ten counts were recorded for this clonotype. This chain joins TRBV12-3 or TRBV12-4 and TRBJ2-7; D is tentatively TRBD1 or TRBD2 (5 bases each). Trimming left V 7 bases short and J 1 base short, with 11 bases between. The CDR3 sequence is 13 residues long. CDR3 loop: CASKGSSSYEQYF. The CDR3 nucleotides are TGTGCCAGCAAGGGGAGTTCGTCCTACGAGCAGTACTTC.

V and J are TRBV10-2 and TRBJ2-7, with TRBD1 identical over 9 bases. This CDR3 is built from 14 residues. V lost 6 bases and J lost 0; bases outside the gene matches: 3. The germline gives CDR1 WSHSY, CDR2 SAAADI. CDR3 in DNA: TGCGCCAGCAGGAAGGACAGGGGCTCCTACGAGCAGTACTTC. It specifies CASRKDRGSYEQYF.

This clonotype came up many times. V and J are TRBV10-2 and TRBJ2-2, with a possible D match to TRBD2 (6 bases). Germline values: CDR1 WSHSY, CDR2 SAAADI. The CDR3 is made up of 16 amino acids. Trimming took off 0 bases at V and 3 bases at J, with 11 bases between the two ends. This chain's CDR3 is CASSESAGSYTGELFF. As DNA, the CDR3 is TGCGCCAGCAGTGAGTCGGCGGGGAGTTACACCGGGGAGCTGTTTTTT.

CDR3 nucleotides: TGTGCCAGTAGTAAGAGAGTTAACCTTGAAGCTTTCTTT. Protein sequence: CASSKRVNLEAFF. This sequence joins TRBV19 and TRBJ1-1; D ambiguous. The CDR3 runs 13 residues. Per germline, CDR1 LNHDA and CDR2 SQIVND (reference sequence). The V and J ends lost 4 bases and 7 bases respectively, with 13 bases between them.

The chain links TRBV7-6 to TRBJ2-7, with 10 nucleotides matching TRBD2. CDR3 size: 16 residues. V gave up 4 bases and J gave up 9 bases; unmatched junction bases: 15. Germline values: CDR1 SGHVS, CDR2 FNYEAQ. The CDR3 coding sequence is TGTGCCAGCAGCTCGTATCCCGCCGGGACTAGCGTCGTGCAGTACTTC. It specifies CASSSYPAGTSVVQYF. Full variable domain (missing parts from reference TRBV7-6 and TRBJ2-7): GAGVSQSPRYKVTKRGQDVALRCDPISGHVSLYWYRQALGQGPEFLTYFNYEAQQDKSGLPNDRFSAERPEGSISTLTIQRTEQRDSAMYRCASSSYPAGTSVVQYFGPGTRLTVT.

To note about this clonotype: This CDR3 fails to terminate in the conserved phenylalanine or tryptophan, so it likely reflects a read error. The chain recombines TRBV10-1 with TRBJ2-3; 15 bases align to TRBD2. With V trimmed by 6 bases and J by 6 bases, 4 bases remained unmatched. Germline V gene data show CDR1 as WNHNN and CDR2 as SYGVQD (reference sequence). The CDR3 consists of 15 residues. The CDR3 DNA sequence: TGCGCCAGCAGACACGGACTAGCGGGGGGGGATACGCAGTATTCT. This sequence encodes CASRHGLAGGDTQYS.

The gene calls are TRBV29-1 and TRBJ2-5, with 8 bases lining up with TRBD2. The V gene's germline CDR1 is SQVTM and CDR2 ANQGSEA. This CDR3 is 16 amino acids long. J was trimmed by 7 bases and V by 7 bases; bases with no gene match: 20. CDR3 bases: TGCAGCGGTAGGGCACCCGCCGGGACTAGTTTTGGGACCCAGTACTTC. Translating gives CSGRAPAGTSFGTQYF.